What follows are 21 T cell receptor beta chains derived from one specimen sequenced in a study of monozygotic twins with inflammatory bowel disease. TCRdb reanalyzed the 5' RACE reads and collapses them to one entry per CDR3 protein, without DNA. The sample has some 200,000 distinct CDR3 sequences, and its top ten clones hold approximately 1.6%. The sample consisted of blood. These TCRs come from a human donor with ulcerative colitis or Crohn's disease, or a healthy co-twin of an affected twin (not recorded which).

The chain has TRBV12-3 or TRBV12-4 and TRBJ1-1; TCRdb indicates TRBD1, and absent DNA this call remains unverified. The CDR3 has 15 amino acids. The CDR3 reads CVSSLRDRGGTEAFF.

The gene calls are TRBV11-2 and TRBJ1-2. The germline V gene encodes CDR1 SGHAT and CDR2 FQNNGV. CDR3 length: 13 amino acids. CDR3 loop: CASSLSSDHSYTF.

The chain employs TRBV6-1 and TRBJ1-1. The germline gives CDR1 MNHNS, CDR2 SASEGT. The CDR3 is 14 amino acids. The CDR3 sequence: CASSEGSRSTEAFF.

V gene TRBV2 combines with J gene TRBJ2-6. Germline values: CDR1 SNHLY, CDR2 FYNNEI. The CDR3 is made up of 16 amino acids. This CDR3 is CASRGLQSSGANVLTF.

The chain has TRBV18 and TRBJ2-5. The length of the CDR3 is 13 residues. The V gene's germline CDR1 is KGHSH and CDR2 LQKENI. CDR3 amino acids: CASSRQNQETQYF.

V gene TRBV5-1 combines with J gene TRBJ2-2. Germline loops: CDR1 SGHRS, CDR2 YFSETQ. The CDR3 runs 15 residues. This CDR3 is CASSWDYSNTGELFF.

The chain has TRBV12-5 and TRBJ1-5. The V gene's germline CDR1 is LGHNT and CDR2 FRNRAP. The CDR3 totals 12 residues. CDR3 amino acids: CASGLVSQVQHF.

V gene TRBV7-9 combines with J gene TRBJ2-3; TCRdb designates TRBD2, a call that cannot be tested without DNA. CDR1 SEHNR and CDR2 FQNEAQ come from the germline V gene (reference sequence). CDR3 size: 16 residues. The chain's CDR3 is CASSPPGAGVTDTQYF. Full variable domain (remainder filled in from reference TRBV7-9 and TRBJ2-3): DTGVSQNPRHKITKRGQNVTFRCDPISEHNRLYWYRQTLGQGPEFLTYFQNEAQLEKSRLLSDRFSAERPKGSFSTLEIQRTEQGDSAMYLCASSPPGAGVTDTQYFGPGTRLTVL.

This CDR3 reads CASSQVTSGGPEQFF. V is TRBV4-1 and J is TRBJ2-1; the TRBD2 assignment by TCRdb is unverifiable without DNA. CDR1 and CDR2 from the germline V gene are MGHRA and YSYEKL. The CDR3 covers 15 residues.

The chain couples TRBV5-1 to TRBJ1-6; TCRdb's D call, TRBD1, is unchecked because there is no DNA. There are 16 residues in the CDR3. Germline CDR1 SGHRS, CDR2 YFSETQ. CDR3 in amino acids: CASSLQGQGLDSPLHF.

This rearrangement joins TRBV21-1 to TRBJ2-7; as DNA is missing, the TRBD1 call by TCRdb cannot be tested. TRBV21-1 represents a pseudogene. The CDR3 runs to 15 residues. CDR3 residues: CASSKSTTGVSEQYF.

The CDR3 reads CATSAAATNEKLFF. The V gene is TRBV24-1, the J gene TRBJ1-4. The germline V gene encodes CDR1 KGHDR and CDR2 SFDVKD. CDR3 length equals 14 residues.

V and J are TRBV6-6 and TRBJ2-2; the TCRdb D gene call, TRBD1, has no DNA to confirm it. Germline lookup yields CDR1 MNHNY and CDR2 SVGAGI (reference sequence). The CDR3 is 13 amino acids. The CDR3 sequence is CASSRQGTGELFF.

This chain uses TRBV20-1 with TRBJ1-1; TCRdb's D call of TRBD1 is untestable without DNA. Per germline, CDR1 DFQATT and CDR2 SNEGSKA (reference sequence). This CDR3 is 15 amino acids long. The CDR3 reads CSARGDRALNTEAFF.

This clonotype is called medium-sized (0.01 to 0.1%) based on its frequency. The chain combines TRBV5-1 with TRBJ2-1. The germline V gene encodes CDR1 SGHRS and CDR2 YFSETQ. CDR3 length: 14 residues. CDR3 sequence reads: CASSFQSADNEQFF.

This chain joins TRBV7-9 and TRBJ2-1; TCRdb's assignment of TRBD2 cannot be checked, as there is no DNA. There are 14 residues in the CDR3. Germline assignment: CDR1 SEHNR and CDR2 FQNEAQ (reference sequence). The CDR3 is CASSFGTSYNEQFF. Full variable domain (missing parts from reference TRBV7-9 and TRBJ2-1): DTGVSQNPRHKITKRGQNVTFRCDPISEHNRLYWYRQTLGQGPEFLTYFQNEAQLEKSRLLSDRFSAERPKGSFSTLEIQRTEQGDSAMYLCASSFGTSYNEQFFGPGTRLTVL.

V is TRBV6-5 and J is TRBJ2-7; TCRdb's assignment of TRBD1 cannot be checked, as there is no DNA. This CDR3 has 13 amino acids. CDR1 is MNHEY, CDR2 SVGAGI, per germline. CDR3 loop: CASSYRQGYEQYF.

V and J are TRBV6-2 or TRBV6-3 and TRBJ2-7; the D call of TRBD1 rests on TCRdb alone, since no DNA is present to check it. This CDR3 is 13 amino acids long. The V gene's germline CDR1 is MNHEY and CDR2 SVGEGT. CDR3 residues: CASSTYRGHEQYF.

The chain recombines TRBV6-1 with TRBJ1-1; the TRBD1 assignment by TCRdb is unverifiable without DNA. Germline assignment: CDR1 MNHNS and CDR2 SASEGT. The CDR3 contains 17 residues. CDR3 region: CASNDWGSIWLDTEAFF.

The V call is TRBV6-1, the J call TRBJ2-7; TCRdb picks TRBD2, but there is no DNA to check that call. This CDR3 has 16 residues. The germline CDR1 and CDR2 sequences are MNHNS and SASEGT. This chain's CDR3 is CASSDPAAGVSYEQYF.

This sequence joins TRBV5-1 and TRBJ2-7; TCRdb returns TRBD1, unconfirmable since there is no DNA. Germline lookup yields CDR1 SGHRS and CDR2 YFSETQ. This CDR3 contains 14 residues. This CDR3 is CASSFGTFTYEQYF.